A selection of T cell receptor beta chains follows, all from one sample in a study of CD8 T cells in ankylosing spondylitis. TCRdb analysed the 5' RACE reads with MiXCR anew, one entry per CDR3 protein. The repertoire holds approximately 500,000 distinct CDR3 sequences, with approximately 11% as singletons. The sequencing sample was made of blood, either unsorted or a sorted T cell fraction (not recorded which). The origin of the receptors is a male donor with ankylosing spondylitis. Each CDR3 is given with its conserved first and last residue. Fields, in order: V gene, clone size, J gene, D gene, CDR3 DNA, CDR3 protein. The D gene is left open where the match is weak. The size of a clone is reported for some rows only, either as once, few or many, or as a class for expanded clones.

V: TRBV12-3/TRBV12-4; size: -; J: TRBJ1-5; D: -; DNA: TGTGCCAGCAGTTTATCGGGTCTGAGGGGCAATCAGCCCCAGCATTTT; CDR3: CASSLSGLRGNQPQHF
V: TRBV12-3/TRBV12-4; size: many; J: TRBJ1-5; D: TRBD1; DNA: TGTGCCAGTGGACAGGGTCAAAATCAGCCCCAGCATTTT; CDR3: CASGQGQNQPQHF
V: TRBV20-1; size: few; J: TRBJ2-3; D: TRBD2; DNA: TGCAGTGCTAGAGTAGCGGGAGGGGTAGATACGCAGTATTTT; CDR3: CSARVAGGVDTQYF
V: TRBV11-2; size: -; J: TRBJ2-3; D: -; DNA: TGTGCCAGCAGCCCCCGGGTTCTCACAGATACGCAGTATTTT; CDR3: CASSPRVLTDTQYF
V: TRBV12-3/TRBV12-4; size: -; J: TRBJ1-1; D: -; DNA: -; CDR3: CASSSSGTEAFF
V: TRBV4-1; size: -; J: TRBJ2-1; D: TRBD2; DNA: TGCGCCAGCAGCCCGGGAGCGGGAGGGGTCCTTGAGCAGTTCTTC; CDR3: CASSPGAGGVLEQFF
V: TRBV20-1; size: many; J: TRBJ2-3; D: TRBD2; DNA: TGCAGTGCCACTGGACTAGCGGGAACACGGGATACGCAGTATTTT; CDR3: CSATGLAGTRDTQYF
V: TRBV7-2; size: few; J: TRBJ2-5; D: -; DNA: TGTGCCAGCAGTTTAGGACGTATCCAAGGTGGACAGTACTTC; CDR3: CASSLGRIQGGQYF
V: TRBV15; size: many; J: TRBJ1-1; D: -; DNA: TGTGCCACCGAGGCAGGGAAAGCTTTCTTT; CDR3: CATEAGKAFF
V: TRBV5-5; size: many; J: TRBJ1-2; D: -; DNA: TGTGCCAGCAGCTTGGGGCCCCAGGGCTTCTATGGCTACACCTTC; CDR3: CASSLGPQGFYGYTF
V: TRBV7-9; size: -; J: TRBJ1-1; D: -; DNA: TGTGCCAGCACCGGGGCTCTGTCATCGAACACTGAAGCTTTCTTT; CDR3: CASTGALSSNTEAFF
V: TRBV4-1; size: -; J: TRBJ2-1; D: -; DNA: TGCGCCAGCAGAGGTTTTATAGGGCCCATATACAATGAGCAGTTCTTC; CDR3: CASRGFIGPIYNEQFF
V: TRBV7-9; size: few; J: TRBJ2-1; D: -; DNA: TGTGCCAGCACCGTAGGGGAAGAGCAGTTCTTC; CDR3: CASTVGEEQFF
V: TRBV12-3/TRBV12-4; size: many; J: TRBJ1-2; D: -; DNA: TGTGCCACCGTTGCAGCAGGGCGGTATGGCTACACCTTC; CDR3: CATVAAGRYGYTF
V: TRBV6-5; size: few; J: TRBJ1-1; D: TRBD1; DNA: TGTGCCAGCAGTTACTCGACAGGGGGGGGGTTAACTGAAGCTTTCTTT; CDR3: CASSYSTGGGLTEAFF
V: TRBV5-1; size: -; J: TRBJ2-1; D: TRBD1; DNA: TGCGCCAGCAGCTCACCAGAGGGGGCGGATGAGCAGTTCTTC; CDR3: CASSSPEGADEQFF
V: TRBV29-1; size: many; J: TRBJ2-2; D: TRBD1; DNA: TGCAGCGTTGACCTTAGGGGGCCCGGGGAGCTGTTTTTT; CDR3: CSVDLRGPGELFF
V: TRBV11-2; size: many; J: TRBJ2-5; D: TRBD1; DNA: TGTGCCAGCAGCGCAGACAGGGAAGAGACCCAGTACTTC; CDR3: CASSADREETQYF
V: TRBV5-1; size: few; J: TRBJ1-3; D: -; DNA: TGCGCCAGCAGCTTGGAAGACGCGGGAAACACCATATATTTT; CDR3: CASSLEDAGNTIYF
V: TRBV7-6; size: few; J: TRBJ2-1; D: -; DNA: TGTGCCAGCAGCTTAGTAGAGAGGTACGATGAGCAGTTCTTC; CDR3: CASSLVERYDEQFF
V: TRBV7-8; size: few; J: TRBJ1-2; D: -; DNA: TGTGCCAGCAGCGGCTGGACAGCTTATGGCTACACCTTC; CDR3: CASSGWTAYGYTF
V: TRBV5-1; size: many; J: TRBJ2-2; D: -; DNA: TGCGCCAGCAGACGCAGGGGAAGCGACACCGGGGAGCTGTTTTTT; CDR3: CASRRRGSDTGELFF
V: TRBV10-2; size: many; J: TRBJ2-7; D: -; DNA: TGCGCCAGCAGGATAGCGGAGACCCCCCTCGAGCAGTACTTC; CDR3: CASRIAETPLEQYF
V: TRBV3-1; size: -; J: TRBJ2-7; D: -; DNA: TGTGCCAGCAGCCAAGATCTTCAGGGCTACGAGCAGTACTTC; CDR3: CASSQDLQGYEQYF
V: TRBV6-1; size: -; J: TRBJ1-5; D: -; DNA: TGTGCCAGCAGTGAACAGGCGAATCAGCCCCAGCATTTT; CDR3: CASSEQANQPQHF
V: TRBV5-1; size: many; J: TRBJ1-1; D: -; DNA: TGCGCCAGCAGCCTAAATCTTCCCGGACGGGGGAACACTGAAGCTTTCTTT; CDR3: CASSLNLPGRGNTEAFF
V: TRBV5-6; size: -; J: TRBJ1-1; D: -; DNA: TGTGCCAGCAGCCCGTCGGGCAGGTTGAACACTGAAGCTTTCTTT; CDR3: CASSPSGRLNTEAFF
V: TRBV2; size: few; J: TRBJ2-1; D: -; DNA: TGTGCCAGCAGTGAATTGGCCCCCGGGGACAATGAGCAGTTCTTC; CDR3: CASSELAPGDNEQFF
V: TRBV5-1; size: few; J: TRBJ2-1; D: TRBD2; DNA: TGCGCCAGCAGCTTGTCGCGGGAGCGGGATGAGCAGTTCTTC; CDR3: CASSLSRERDEQFF
V: TRBV11-2; size: few; J: TRBJ1-3; D: -; DNA: TGTGCCAGCGATCTGAGCTCTGGAAACACCATATATTTT; CDR3: CASDLSSGNTIYF
V: TRBV3-1; size: -; J: TRBJ2-1; D: -; DNA: TGTGCCAGCAGCCAAGGGGTAGCGGCGTTCAATGAGCAGTTCTTC; CDR3: CASSQGVAAFNEQFF
V: TRBV24-1; size: -; J: TRBJ1-4; D: -; DNA: TGTGCCACCAGTGATTCTCGCAGGGAAAAACTGTTTTTT; CDR3: CATSDSRREKLFF
V: TRBV29-1; size: -; J: TRBJ2-7; D: -; DNA: TGCAGCGTTGAGGTAACCTACGAGCAGTACTTC; CDR3: CSVEVTYEQYF
V: TRBV7-8; size: few; J: TRBJ2-1; D: TRBD2; DNA: TGTGCCAGCAGCTTAGTATTTTCTAGCGGGAGCCCGCATGAGCAGTTCTTC; CDR3: CASSLVFSSGSPHEQFF
V: TRBV11-2; size: few; J: TRBJ2-1; D: -; DNA: TGTGCCAGCAGCTTAAATAGCGATTGGGAAAATGAGCAGTTCTTC; CDR3: CASSLNSDWENEQFF
V: TRBV2; size: -; J: TRBJ2-6; D: TRBD2; DNA: TGTGCCAGCCGGGGGGACTCTGGGGCCAACGTCCTGACTTTC; CDR3: CASRGDSGANVLTF
V: TRBV30; size: -; J: TRBJ2-2; D: TRBD2; DNA: TGTGCCTCCCATCCCTCCGGGACTATTTACGGGGAGCTGTTTTTT; CDR3: CASHPSGTIYGELFF